A selection of T cell receptor beta chains follows, all from one sample in a study of shared clonotypes between healthy human individuals. Profiled with immunoSEQ multiplex PCR; TCRdb holds only in-frame clones, not every one. In the table there are hundreds of thousands of clones, roughly 95% of which are singletons. The specimen was naive CD8+ T cells sorted from blood. These TCRs come from a woman in her twenties or thirties in good health. Each CDR3 is given with its conserved first and last residue. A D gene is named only where the DNA matches it firmly. Not every row has a clone size; where given, it reads once, few, many or a size class.

D gene	CDR3 length	J gene	clone size	V gene	CDR3 DNA	CDR3 protein
NA	13	TRBJ2-1	NA	TRBV29-1	TGCAGCTCGATCCTGGGTACCTACAATGAGCAGTTCTTC	CSSILGTYNEQFF
NA	15	TRBJ2-3	NA	TRBV7-5	TGTGTCAGAAGCTTAGTACAGGAAGACACAGATACGCAGTATTTT	CVRSLVQEDTDTQYF
NA	14	TRBJ2-2	NA	TRBV19	TGTGCCAGTAGTTTTGGTACGAACACCGGGGAGCTGTTTTTT	CASSFGTNTGELFF
NA	10	TRBJ2-7	NA	TRBV20-1	TGCAGTGCTATAGGTTACGAGCAGTACTTC	CSAIGYEQYF
TRBD1	14	TRBJ1-5	few	TRBV10-2	TGCGCCAGCAGTGAGGGACAGGGGGTGCAGCCCCAGCATTTT	CASSEGQGVQPQHF
TRBD1	17	TRBJ2-1	NA	TRBV2	TGTGCCAGCAGGGACAGGGTGGGGAGGAAATCCTACAATGAGCAGTTCTTC	CASRDRVGRKSYNEQFF
TRBD1	16	TRBJ1-2	once	TRBV9	TGTGCCAGCAGCGCCAGGACAGGGCCCTTTGGGTATGGCTACACCTTC	CASSARTGPFGYGYTF
TRBD1	15	TRBJ2-1	NA	TRBV13	TGTGCCAGCAGCTTAGCGGGACAGGGGTACAATGAGCAGTTCTTC	CASSLAGQGYNEQFF
NA	16	TRBJ2-7	NA	TRBV4-2	TGTGCCAGCAGCCAAGATGCGGCGTCGGAATACTACGAGCAGTACTTC	CASSQDAASEYYEQYF
NA	15	TRBJ1-4	NA	TRBV6-1	TGTGCCAGCGGTCCGGGTTCTGCAACTAATGAAAAACTGTTTTTT	CASGPGSATNEKLFF
NA	15	TRBJ1-4	NA	TRBV6-5	TGTGCCAGCAGGAGGACAACTGCAACTAATGAAAAACTGTTTTTT	CASRRTTATNEKLFF
TRBD2	15	TRBJ2-7	NA	TRBV11-2	TGTGCCAGCAGCTCAGGTAGCGGGAGAGTCTACGAGCAGTACTTC	CASSSGSGRVYEQYF
TRBD2	19	TRBJ2-6	NA	TRBV4-2	TGTGCCAGCAGCCAAGTCCTGCCAGCGGGAGGGTCTGGGGCCAACGTCCTGACTTTC	CASSQVLPAGGSGANVLTF
NA	16	TRBJ2-7	NA	TRBV18	TGTGCCAGCTCACCAGCGTCTTCCGGCAGGGAGTACGAGCAGTACTTC	CASSPASSGREYEQYF
NA	15	TRBJ2-5	NA	TRBV2	TGTGCCACAAGCCTATGGGAAGGGAGGATTTGGACCCAGTACTTC	CATSLWEGRIWTQYF
TRBD2	14	TRBJ2-3	once	TRBV11-2	TGTGCCAGCAGCTTTAGCGGGGCCACAGATACGCAGTATTTT	CASSFSGATDTQYF
NA	15	TRBJ2-1	NA	TRBV6-5	TGTGCCAGCAGTTTTTCGGACAGAAGCTACAATGAGCAGTTCTTC	CASSFSDRSYNEQFF
NA	15	TRBJ2-3	NA	TRBV5-6	TGTGCCAGCGGGCGCGGGTGGGAGGCCTCAGATACGCAGTATTTT	CASGRGWEASDTQYF
NA	15	TRBJ2-7	NA	TRBV10-2	TGCGCCAGCACTACCAGGACTACCCAAACCTACGAGCAGTACTTC	CASTTRTTQTYEQYF
NA	18	TRBJ1-1	NA	TRBV5-5	TGTGCCAGCAGCCCAACCAACAGACAGAGGAAAATGAACACTGAAGCTTTCTTT	CASSPTNRQRKMNTEAFF
NA	12	TRBJ2-3	NA	TRBV5-6	TGTGCCAGCAGCTTACGAGGGGATACGCAGTATTTT	CASSLRGDTQYF
NA	14	TRBJ2-7	NA	TRBV7-8	TGTGCCAGCCACCCTAGCCAGGCCGGGCGGGAGCAGTACTTC	CASHPSQAGREQYF
NA	14	TRBJ2-1	NA	TRBV2	TGTGCCAGCTCTAGCGTAATATCCTACAATGAGCAGTTCTTC	CASSSVISYNEQFF
NA	12	TRBJ2-3	NA	TRBV9	TGTGCCAGCAGCGTCTCCCCAGATACGCAGTATTTT	CASSVSPDTQYF
TRBD1	14	TRBJ2-1	NA	TRBV27	TGTGCCAGCAGTTGGGGACAGGGGGCAGGGGAGCAGTTCTTC	CASSWGQGAGEQFF
NA	14	TRBJ2-1	NA	TRBV5-1	TGCGCCAGCAGCCCTCCGGGCTATACCAATGAGCAGTTCTTC	CASSPPGYTNEQFF
TRBD2	15	TRBJ2-1	NA	TRBV29-1	TGCAGCTCAACCCTAGCGGGAGGGCCGAGATATGAGCAGTTCTTC	CSSTLAGGPRYEQFF
NA	14	TRBJ2-7	NA	TRBV14	TGTGCCAGCAGCCAAGTCTCCAGGGCCATCGAGCAGTACTTC	CASSQVSRAIEQYF
NA	15	TRBJ1-4	once	TRBV28	TGTGCCAGCACCTTCGACCCGGATTCTAGTGAAAAACTGTTTTTT	CASTFDPDSSEKLFF
NA	13	TRBJ2-7	NA	TRBV6-6	TGTGCCAGCAGTCTGACAGAGACCTACGAGCAGTACTTC	CASSLTETYEQYF
NA	16	TRBJ2-7	NA	TRBV28	TGTGCCAGCAGTTTACTACAGGGAACAATGTCCTACGAGCAGTACTTC	CASSLLQGTMSYEQYF
TRBD2	18	TRBJ2-7	NA	TRBV11-2	TGTGCCAGCAGCTTATGGGGCCTATCCCCTAGCGGGGTCTACGAGCAGTACTTC	CASSLWGLSPSGVYEQYF
TRBD1	14	TRBJ2-2	NA	TRBV2	TGTGCCAGCAGTAATTGGGGACAGTCCGGGGAGCTGTTTTTT	CASSNWGQSGELFF
TRBD1	14	TRBJ2-1	NA	TRBV2	TGTGCCAGCAGTGAAGCGGGGACAGGTATTGAGCAGTTCTTC	CASSEAGTGIEQFF
NA	13	TRBJ1-5	NA	TRBV28	TGTGCCACCGCGGGCGTTACCAATCAGCCCCAGCATTTT	CATAGVTNQPQHF
NA	13	TRBJ2-7	NA	TRBV28	TGTGCCAGCTCCCTGGGCCAGATTTACGAGCAGTACTTC	CASSLGQIYEQYF
TRBD2	13	TRBJ2-7	NA	TRBV5-5	TGTGCCAGTATAGCGGGAGGCTCCTACGAGCAGTACTTC	CASIAGGSYEQYF
NA	13	TRBJ2-5	NA	TRBV2	TGTGCCAGCAGTGAAAGGGGTGGTGAGACCCAGTACTTC	CASSERGGETQYF
NA	13	TRBJ1-1	NA	TRBV30	TGTGCCTGGAGGGGCCCCTTGCACACTGAAGCTTTCTTT	CAWRGPLHTEAFF
NA	14	TRBJ2-7	NA	TRBV6-5	TGTGCCAGCACCCAAGGGGGGAGCTCCTACGAGCAGTACTTC	CASTQGGSSYEQYF
TRBD2	16	TRBJ2-5	NA	TRBV4-1	TGCGCCAGCAGCCAGGGACTAGCGGGAGGGTTGGAGACCCAGTACTTC	CASSQGLAGGLETQYF